This T cell receptor (beta chain) is drawn from a study of T cell responses to AZD1222 COVID-19 vaccine. General study points: Females outnumbered males among donors, who were mostly white British; clonal diversity was possibly underestimated. Without day 14 samples, only post-peak T cell repertoires were studied.

In the case of this clone: What it binds is unknown.

The repertoire was sequenced with immunoSEQ multiplex PCR; TCRdb's copy has only in-frame clones and lacks some. The data show roughly 200,000 clones, approximately 90% seen once. The ends were cut back, 8 bases at V and 0 bases at J, with 8 bases in the middle. This CDR3 has 12 residues. The TCR originated in an adult who received the AZD1222 COVID-19 vaccine. Sequences were derived from peripheral blood, sampled 28 days after the second AZD1222 dose. The J gene is TRBJ2-7, the V gene TRBV23-1, with D hard to call. TRBV23-1 is classed as an ORF, of uncertain function. CDR3: CASGRGSYEQYF. As DNA, the CDR3 is TGCGCCAGCGGAAGAGGCTCCTACGAGCAGTACTTC.